Given below is one T cell receptor beta chain in context. The antigen remains unidentified. The authors took blood RNA from unsorted whole blood and also extracted germline DNA. Constant-region priming of 500 to 550 ng total RNA yielded TCR beta cDNA. A slightly modified ARM-PCR protocol with three nested multiplex PCR rounds produced these TCR beta libraries. A single record per CDR3 protein comes from TCRdb applying MiXCR to the multiplex PCR reads. The sample has 330,000 or so distinct CDR3 sequences; 65% are singletons. The data are from a study of tumor-infiltrating lymphocytes in primary liver carcinoma. Study at large: Aged between 30 and 69 years, the patients were men and women. Staging of the tumors gave T1-T3 N0M0, with widths of roughly 4 to 11 cm. Study-level points and caveats: The 250 largest clones made up significantly more of tumor than blood repertoires (p = 0.039).

The TCR was taken from a man aged 40-49 years with primary liver carcinoma and hepatitis B virus infection. The sequenced sample was peripheral blood.

CDR3 sequence reads: CASSGRSGASYEQYF. CDR3 sequence (DNA): TGTGCCAGCAGCGGCCGGTCGGGAGCGTCCTACGAGCAGTACTTC. The V gene is TRBV7-9, the J gene TRBJ2-7; TRBD2 is a possible D gene (6 bases). From germline, CDR1 is SEHNR and CDR2 FQNEAQ (reference sequence). V shed 5 bases and J shed 1 base, with 15 bases lying between them. The CDR3 covers 15 residues.